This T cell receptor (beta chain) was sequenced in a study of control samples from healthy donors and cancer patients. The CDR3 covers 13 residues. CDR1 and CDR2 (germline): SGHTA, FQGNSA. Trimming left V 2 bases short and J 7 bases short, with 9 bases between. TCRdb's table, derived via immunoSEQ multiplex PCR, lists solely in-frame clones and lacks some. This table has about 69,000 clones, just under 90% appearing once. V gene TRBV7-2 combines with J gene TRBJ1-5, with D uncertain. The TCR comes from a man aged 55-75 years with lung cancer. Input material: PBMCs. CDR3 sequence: CASSLYKGQPQHF. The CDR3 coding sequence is TGTGCCAGCAGCTTATATAAAGGCCAGCCCCAGCATTTT. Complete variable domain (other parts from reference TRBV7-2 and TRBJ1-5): GAGVSQSPSNKVTEKGKDVELRCDPISGHTALYWYRQSLGQGLEFLIYFQGNSAPDKSGLPSDRFSAERTGGSVSTLTIQRTQQEDSAVYLCASSLYKGQPQHFGDGTRLSIL.